A single sample gave rise to the 21 T cell receptor beta chains below, sequenced in a study of Graves' ophthalmopathy and Graves' hyperthyroidism. Investigators amplified TCR beta CDR3 regions from RNA transcripts. In the first round, RT-PCR was carried out with HTBI primers, and a multiplex PCR formed the second round. TCRdb ran MiXCR on the multiplex PCR reads and lists one entry per CDR3 protein. The sample carries about 380,000 distinct CDR3 sequences, roughly 15% recorded once. Material for sequencing was peripheral blood. These receptors all stem from a woman under 30 with stable Graves' hyperthyroidism.

V is TRBV19 and J is TRBJ1-2; 11 bases are a match to TRBD1. The CDR3 has 15 amino acids. Trimming removed 1 base from V and 7 bases from J; junction bases left unmatched: 5. Germline values: CDR1 LNHDA, CDR2 SQIVND (reference sequence). DNA for the CDR3: TGTGCCAGTAGTATAGGGACAGGGGGCGGCTCTGGCTACACCTTC. Its translation is CASSIGTGGGSGYTF.

This clonotype was recorded many times. Possible read error: a much larger clone is one base away. This chain joins TRBV12-3 or TRBV12-4 and TRBJ1-1, with D possibly TRBD1 on 6 matching bases. The V and J ends lost 5 bases and 4 bases respectively, with 11 bases between them. The CDR3 extends over 13 amino acids. The CDR3 loop is CASSPPTGTEAFF. The DNA for the CDR3 is TGTGCCAGCAGTCCCCCGACAGGCACTGAAGCTTTCTTT.

By sample fraction, this clonotype is medium-sized. This rearrangement joins TRBV6-1 to TRBJ2-7; D may be TRBD1 (5 bases). Trimming pared 2 bases from V and 2 bases from J, leaving 10 bases between. In germline, CDR1 is MNHNS, CDR2 SASEGT. The CDR3 totals 14 residues. CDR3 in amino acids: CASSELGLAYEQYF. The DNA for the CDR3 is TGTGCCAGCAGTGAACTGGGGCTAGCCTACGAGCAGTACTTC.

This clonotype was observed at least ten times. The V and J genes are TRBV6-5 and TRBJ1-2; D call uncertain. Germline V gives CDR1 MNHEY, CDR2 SVGAGI. This CDR3 has 14 amino acids. Deletions cut 2 bases from V and 4 bases from J, with 11 bases between. CDR3 sequence reads: CASSYGQFSYGYTF. As DNA, the CDR3 is TGTGCCAGCAGTTACGGCCAGTTCAGCTATGGCTACACCTTC.

This clonotype appeared a few times. A junction end diverges from the germline sequence, so it may reflect a read error. The chain links TRBV11-2 to TRBJ1-6; no definite D call. The CDR3 runs 12 residues. Looked up from germline, CDR1 is SGHAT and CDR2 is FQNNGV. The chain's CDR3 is CVSSSSGPPLHF. As DNA, the CDR3 is TGTGTCAGCAGCTCCTCTGGTCCACCCCTCCACTTT.

This clonotype came up a few times. This chain uses TRBV30 with TRBJ1-5, with TRBD1 identical over 8 bases. The ends lost 1 base at V and 3 bases at J; junction bases unmatched: 8. The CDR3 runs to 16 residues. Germline V lookup: CDR1 GTSNPN, CDR2 SVGIG (reference sequence). In nucleotides, the CDR3 is TGTGCCTGGAGTGGACCCGGGACAGGACCCAATCAGCCCCAGCATTTT. It translates to CAWSGPGTGPNQPQHF.

This clonotype was seen only a few times. The rearrangement joins TRBV9 to TRBJ2-4; D assignment may be TRBD1 or TRBD2 (5 bases each). The V end lost 4 bases, the J end lost 0 bases, and 23 bases lay between the germline ends. CDR1 and CDR2 (germline): SGDLS, YYNGEE. CDR3 size: 19 residues. The CDR3 DNA reads TGTGCCAGCAGCTCCGGCCGGGACGCGGAGAGTCTAGCCAAAAACATTCAGTACTTC. It codes for CASSSGRDAESLAKNIQYF.

This chain joins TRBV7-3 and TRBJ1-6; D is perhaps TRBD1 (5 bases). The CDR3 has 15 residues. Per germline, CDR1 SGHTA and CDR2 FQGTGA. Trimming shortened V by 3 bases and J by 7 bases, and 13 bases separated the two germline ends. CDR3 loop: CASSFRGQGNSPLHF. DNA of the CDR3: TGTGCCAGCAGCTTTAGGGGTCAGGGAAATTCACCCCTCCACTTT.

V is TRBV5-6 and J is TRBJ1-5; D might be TRBD1 (6 bases). V lost 2 bases to trimming and J lost 9 bases, with 24 bases between them. Per the germline V gene, CDR1 is SGHDT and CDR2 is YYEEEE. CDR3 length equals 17 residues. The CDR3 is CASSFAPKSGVPGPQHF. DNA for the CDR3: TGTGCCAGCAGCTTCGCCCCCAAGTCAGGGGTCCCCGGGCCCCAGCATTTT.

This chain joins TRBV11-3 and TRBJ2-7, with a weak D call TRBD1 (6 bases). V lost 5 bases to trimming and J lost 0 bases, with 14 bases between them. The CDR3 contains 15 residues. The germline V gene encodes CDR1 SGHNT and CDR2 YENEEA. The CDR3 loop is CASSPGTPYSYEQYF. The CDR3, as DNA: TGTGCCAGCAGCCCGGGGACACCTTACTCCTACGAGCAGTACTTC.

This clonotype was picked up many times. V and J are TRBV12-3 or TRBV12-4 and TRBJ2-2; D might be TRBD1 (7 bases). Trimming removed 11 bases from V and 3 bases from J, with 16 bases in between. There are 14 residues in the CDR3. The CDR3 here is CAPSGRGDTGELFF. CDR3 DNA: TGTGCCCCCAGCGGCAGGGGGGACACCGGGGAGCTGTTTTTT.

This clonotype was seen ten or more times. The CDR3 DNA reads TGCGCCAGCAAATTCGGCAGGGTTGGTGGCTACACCTTC. This codes for CASKFGRVGGYTF. V gene TRBV5-1 combines with J gene TRBJ1-2; D is perhaps TRBD1 (5 bases). Trimming pared 6 bases from V and 7 bases from J, leaving 16 bases between. The CDR3 length is 13 residues. Per the germline V gene, CDR1 is SGHRS and CDR2 is YFSETQ.

The CDR3 DNA is TGTGCCAGCAGTCCAAGTCAGGGGGGGGAGCAGTACTTC. Protein: CASSPSQGGEQYF. The chain has TRBV12-3 or TRBV12-4 and TRBJ2-7; D could derive from TRBD1 or TRBD2 (7 bases each). The CDR3 is made up of 13 amino acids. The ends were cut back, 5 bases at V and 7 bases at J, with 15 bases in the middle.

This clonotype appeared many times. The V call is TRBV11-2, the J call TRBJ2-7; TRBD1 might be the D (6 bases). CDR1 SGHAT and CDR2 FQNNGV come from the germline V gene. The CDR3 totals 15 residues. V was cut by 5 bases and J by 0 bases, with 14 bases left in between. The CDR3 sequence is CASSPNTGTSYEQYF. The CDR3 region has the DNA TGTGCCAGCAGCCCCAACACAGGGACCTCCTACGAGCAGTACTTC.

This clonotype was recorded at least ten times. This sequence joins TRBV6-1 and TRBJ1-2; D unresolved. The CDR3 covers 15 residues. Germline V gene sequence: CDR1 MNHNS, CDR2 SASEGT. The ends were cut back, 3 bases at V and 0 bases at J, with 11 bases in the middle. CDR3 sequence: CASSDFVTSNYGYTF. The CDR3 DNA sequence: TGTGCCAGCAGTGATTTTGTCACCTCTAACTATGGCTACACCTTC.

The sample holds many counts of this clonotype. This chain links TRBV2 with TRBJ1-2; 8 bases agree with TRBD1. V lost 4 bases to trimming and J lost 0 bases; unmatched junction nucleotides: 4. This CDR3 has 15 amino acids. CDR1 and CDR2 (germline): SNHLY, FYNNEI. DNA for the CDR3: TGTGCCAGCAGTGGGGACAGGACGGCTAACTATGGCTACACCTTC. Its protein is CASSGDRTANYGYTF.

This clonotype was detected many times. This sequence joins TRBV6-5 and TRBJ1-2, with a tentative D call TRBD1 (5 bases). V gave up 4 bases and J gave up 7 bases, with 16 bases separating them. Germline CDR1 MNHEY, CDR2 SVGAGI. The CDR3 is 14 residues long. The CDR3 bases are TGTGCCAGCAGTTTTCAGGGCATAACAGTTGGCTACACCTTC. It is translated as CASSFQGITVGYTF.

This clonotype was counted ten times or more. The chain uses TRBV2 and TRBJ1-1; D remains ambiguous. Germline V CDR1 and CDR2: SNHLY, FYNNEI. The CDR3 totals 12 residues. V lost 8 bases and J 4 bases, leaving 11 bases between the germline ends. The CDR3 protein is CASHLGITEAFF. The CDR3 nucleotides read TGTGCCAGCCACCTGGGCATCACTGAAGCTTTCTTT.

This clonotype was observed many times. V and J are TRBV27 and TRBJ1-2; D is undetermined. Per germline, CDR1 MNHEY and CDR2 SMNVEV (reference sequence). V was cut by 6 bases and J by 8 bases, with 13 bases left in between. The CDR3 is 12 amino acids. CDR3 region: CASRRPSGGYTF. The CDR3 DNA is TGTGCCAGCAGGCGCCCCTCCGGGGGCTACACCTTC.

The DNA of the CDR3 is TGTGCCAGCAGTCCCAGGTGGGGACTACAAGAGACCCAGTACTTC. Translating gives CASSPRWGLQETQYF. The chain joins TRBV6-2 or TRBV6-3 to TRBJ2-5, with TRBD2 matching 7 bases. V dropped 5 bases and J dropped 2; count of bases not matched to a gene: 8. The germline gives CDR1 MNHEY, CDR2 SVGEGT. This CDR3 contains 15 residues.

The genes are TRBV7-9 and TRBJ1-2; TRBD1 aligns across 8 bases. Losses at the gene ends were 5 bases for V and 3 bases for J; bases not matched to a gene: 5. This CDR3 has 14 amino acids. Germline lookup yields CDR1 SEHNR and CDR2 FQNEAQ (reference sequence). The CDR3 region is CASSETGDHYGYTF. DNA of the CDR3: TGTGCCAGCAGCGAGACAGGGGACCACTATGGCTACACCTTC.